The 30 T cell receptor beta chains in this list originate from one sample, sequenced in a study of tumor and adjacent non-tumor tissue in lung cancer. A modified ARM-PCR protocol with three rounds of nested PCR amplified TCRbeta. A single record per CDR3 protein comes from TCRdb applying MiXCR to the multiplex PCR reads. The sample holds approximately 120,000 distinct CDR3 sequences; 60% to 65% are singletons and the top ten take over 15%. This sample's RNA came from whole unsorted tissue. The normal lung tissue was taken more than 3 cm from the tumor edge. Sequencing was done on a sample of distant non-tumor lung tissue. These receptors were taken from a man between 60 and 75 years old with non-small cell lung cancer.

This chain links TRBV30 with TRBJ1-2, with a possible D match to TRBD1 (6 bases). The germline gives CDR1 GTSNPN, CDR2 SVGIG (reference sequence). The CDR3 is 13 amino acids. V was clipped by 2 bases and J by 3 bases, with 10 bases between them. As DNA, the CDR3 is TGTGCCTGGAGTACGGGGGGCGACTATGGCTACACCTTC. It specifies CAWSTGGDYGYTF. Using reference TRBV30 and TRBJ1-2 for the parts outside the CDR3, the full variable domain is SQTIHQWPATLVQPVGSPLSLECTVEGTSNPNLYWYRQAAGRGLQLLFYSVGIGQISSEVPQNLSASRPQDRQFILSSKKLLLSDSGFYLCAWSTGGDYGYTFGSGTRLTVV.

This clonotype was counted a few times. V gene TRBV20-1 combines with J gene TRBJ2-1; 9 bases agree with TRBD2. This CDR3 has 15 residues. Germline CDR1 is DFQATT and CDR2 is SNEGSKA (reference sequence). V shed 5 bases and J 8 bases; nucleotides not matched to a gene: 13. DNA of the CDR3: TGCAGTGCTCGAGCTCTGATAGCGGGAGTATATGAGCAGTTCTTC. Protein: CSARALIAGVYEQFF.

About this clonotype: This clone may be a read error of a much larger clone one base away. The chain has TRBV2 and TRBJ2-1; D gene unclear. The CDR3 spans 14 residues. V shed 5 bases and J shed 5 bases, with 13 bases lying between them. Germline assignment: CDR1 SNHLY and CDR2 FYNNEI. The CDR3 protein is CASSHLVSNNEQFF. For the CDR3, the DNA is TGTGCCAGCAGTCACCTAGTCTCAAACAATGAGCAGTTCTTC.

Many counts were recorded for this clonotype. The gene calls are TRBV6-1 and TRBJ1-5; weak D call: TRBD1 (5 bases). The CDR3 sequence is 14 residues long. Per germline, CDR1 MNHNS and CDR2 SASEGT. Trimming cost V 4 bases and J 1 base, with 8 bases left between them. CDR3 residues: CASSGWDSNQPQHF. The DNA of the CDR3 is TGTGCCAGCAGTGGATGGGACAGCAATCAGCCCCAGCATTTT.

V and J are TRBV6-6 and TRBJ1-1; maybe TRBD1 (5 bases). CDR3 length equals 12 residues. Trimming removed 4 bases at V and 3 bases at J, with 6 bases between. From germline, CDR1 is MNHNY and CDR2 SVGAGI (reference sequence). The CDR3 bases are TGTGCCAGCAGTTCAGGGTACACTGAAGCTTTCTTT. Encoded protein: CASSSGYTEAFF.

In regard to this clonotype: With a much larger clone just one base away, this may be a read error. V and J are TRBV12-3 or TRBV12-4 and TRBJ2-4, with D possibly TRBD2 on 6 matching bases. Deletions cut 3 bases from V and 0 bases from J, with 12 bases between. There are 16 residues in the CDR3. The CDR3 nucleotides read TGTGCCAGCAGTTTCGGGGTGGGGGGAGCCAAAAACATTCAGTACTTC. It codes for CASSFGVGGAKNIQYF.

A note on this clonotype: Without the conserved terminal phenylalanine or tryptophan, this CDR3 likely stems from a read error. V and J are TRBV5-4 and TRBJ2-3, with 11 bases identical to TRBD2. Trimming took 8 bases from V and 3 from J; bases not matched to a gene: 8. The CDR3 spans 15 residues. Germline CDR1 is SGHNT and CDR2 is YYREEE (reference sequence). CDR3 protein: CASSDGLAGTDTQYL. The CDR3 DNA reads as TGTGCCAGTAGCGACGGACTAGCGGGTACAGATACGCAGTATCTT.

In the case of this clonotype: A much larger clonotype is one base distant, so this may be a read error. This chain connects TRBV13 to TRBJ1-3; D ambiguous. The germline V gene has CDR1 PRHDT and CDR2 FYEKMQ (reference sequence). The CDR3 spans 13 residues. V lost 10 bases and J 2 bases, leaving 12 bases between the germline ends. The CDR3 DNA follows: TGTGCCACCGGAAGTGGGACTGGAAACACCATATATTTT. Its protein product is CATGSGTGNTIYF. Full variable domain (remainder filled in from reference TRBV13 and TRBJ1-3): AAGVIQSPRHLIKEKRETATLKCYPIPRHDTVYWYQQGPGQDPQFLISFYEKMQSDKGSIPDRFSAQQFSDYHSELNMSSLELGDSALYFCATGSGTGNTIYFGEGSWLTVV.

This clonotype was detected ten times or more. The CDR3 is CASSLLGLAGDGVDTQYF. CDR3 nucleotides: TGTGCCAGCAGTCTCCTTGGACTAGCGGGGGACGGAGTAGATACGCAGTATTTT. The chain has TRBV6-6 and TRBJ2-3; 13 nucleotides agree with TRBD2. This CDR3 contains 18 residues. CDR1 and CDR2 (germline): MNHNY, SVGAGI (reference sequence). The ends lost 5 bases at V and 5 bases at J; junction bases unmatched: 13.

To note about this clonotype: One end of the junction does not line up with germline, which may come from a read error. The V gene is TRBV7-8, the J gene TRBJ2-5; D is perhaps TRBD1 (6 bases). Germline lookup yields CDR1 SGHVS and CDR2 FQNEAQ. The CDR3 runs 12 residues. The CDR3 DNA reads TGTGCCAGCAGTTACGACAGGAGGACCCAATACTTC. It yields the protein CASSYDRRTQYF.

As concerns this clonotype: A much larger clone differs by one base, so this may be a read error. The V call is TRBV6-6, the J call TRBJ2-5; possible D gene TRBD2, 5 bases. The V and J ends lost 8 bases and 5 bases respectively, with 12 bases between them. This CDR3 has 12 amino acids. The germline CDR1 and CDR2 sequences are MNHNY and SVGAGI (reference sequence). The DNA for the CDR3 is TGTGCCAGCGCCCAAGCGGCGGAGACCCAGTACTTC. Residues: CASAQAAETQYF.

Concerning this clonotype: An end of the junction does not agree with germline; a read error may underlie this. This sequence joins TRBV13 and TRBJ1-3; the D is unclear. CDR1 and CDR2 from the germline V gene are PRHDT and FYEKMQ (reference sequence). This CDR3 contains 14 residues. CDR3 sequence (DNA): TGTGCCAGCCGCATAAGGGCAAGTGGAAACATCATATATTTT. Translated, it gives CASRIRASGNIIYF.

Concerning this clonotype: This CDR3 is missing its conserved last phenylalanine or tryptophan, likely due to a read error. The chain uses TRBV11-3 and TRBJ2-6; tentatively, D is TRBD1 (6 bases). Germline V lookup: CDR1 SGHNT, CDR2 YENEEA. Trimming cost V 5 bases and J 15 bases, with 23 bases left between them. The CDR3 length is 15 residues. This chain's CDR3 is CASSQQGSGANPLTL. Written as DNA, the CDR3 is TGTGCCAGCAGCCAACAGGGTTCTGGGGCCAACCCCCTGACTTTA.

The chain recombines TRBV4-3 with TRBJ1-2; 7 bases map to TRBD1. The CDR3 covers 14 residues. The V segment lost 0 bases and the J segment 12 bases; nucleotides outside the gene matches: 10. Per the germline V gene, CDR1 is LGHNA and CDR2 is YSLEER. Written as DNA, the CDR3 is TGCGCCAGCAGCCAAGATCTGGACAGGCTCCCGCACACCTTC. Encoded protein: CASSQDLDRLPHTF.

Turning to this clonotype: Compared with germline, one end of the junction differs, possibly owing to a read error. The rearrangement joins TRBV11-3 to TRBJ1-1, with TRBD1 as a possible D gene (5 bases). Germline loops: CDR1 SGHNT, CDR2 YENEEA. The CDR3 runs 17 residues. The CDR3 DNA sequence: TGTACCAGCAGCTCACCCGAGTGGGGCCGGGTGAACACTGAAGCTTTCTTT. Translated, it gives CTSSSPEWGRVNTEAFF.

About this clonotype: The junction departs from the called germline gene at one end, perhaps through a read error. This chain uses TRBV6-2 or TRBV6-3 with TRBJ1-2; tentative D call: TRBD1 (6 bases). This CDR3 is 13 amino acids long. The germline CDR1 and CDR2 sequences are MNHEY and SVGEGT. The CDR3 is CASSYSETGGYIF. The DNA of the CDR3 is TGTGCCAGCAGTTACTCGGAGACAGGTGGCTACATCTTC.

Of note for this clonotype: A junction end diverges from the germline sequence, so it may reflect a read error. V usage is TRBV6-5 and J usage is TRBJ2-3; 8 nucleotides match TRBD2. Germline V gene sequence: CDR1 MNHEY, CDR2 SVGAGI. CDR3 length: 16 amino acids. The CDR3 DNA sequence: TGTGTCAGCAGTTTAGGGAAAGCGGGAGATTTAAATACGCAGTATTTT. As protein: CVSSLGKAGDLNTQYF.

About this clonotype itself: As the CDR3 is not closed by the conserved phenylalanine or tryptophan, this likely results from a read error. The limits of the CDR3 on the DNA are not certain, so only TCRdb's listed CDR3 is given. This chain uses TRBV6-6 with TRBJ1-4. Looked up from germline, CDR1 is MNHNY and CDR2 is SVGAGI (reference sequence). Both ends counted, the CDR3 spans 16 residues. The chain's CDR3 is CASRQRAGASNEKLFS.

The V and J genes are TRBV7-9 and TRBJ2-7; D remains ambiguous. The CDR3 is 14 amino acids. V dropped 5 bases and J dropped 2 bases, with 13 bases sitting between them. The germline CDR1 and CDR2 sequences are SEHNR and FQNEAQ (reference sequence). The CDR3 sequence is CASSVVQTTYEQYF. Written as DNA, the CDR3 is TGTGCCAGCAGCGTGGTACAGACAACCTACGAGCAGTACTTC.

The V call is TRBV6-6, the J call TRBJ1-2; D might be TRBD1 (5 bases). CDR1 is MNHNY and CDR2 is SVGAGI in the germline V gene (reference sequence). The CDR3 runs to 17 residues. Between the trimmed V and J ends, which lost 2 bases and 1 base, there was a span of 17 bases. In DNA form, the CDR3 reads TGTGCCAGCAGTTACCAACTACATGGGACGGATAACTATGGCTACACCTTC. Its translation is CASSYQLHGTDNYGYTF.

Turning to this clonotype: This likely comes from a read error, as the CDR3 has no conserved phenylalanine or tryptophan at its end. This chain joins TRBV13 and TRBJ2-7, with 7 bases fitting TRBD2. The V and J ends lost 4 bases and 10 bases, in that order; junction bases with no gene match: 16. Germline CDR1 and CDR2: PRHDT and FYEKMQ (reference sequence). The CDR3 has 15 amino acids. For the CDR3, the DNA is TGTGCCAGCAGCTCCCGGGATGGGACTAACACCCCCCAGTACTTA. Translating it yields CASSSRDGTNTPQYL.

This clonotype was counted many times. The CDR3 region has the DNA TGTGCCAGCAGCCCGGGGACAGTCCTCGAGCAGTACTTC. Translating gives CASSPGTVLEQYF. The rearrangement links TRBV12-3 or TRBV12-4 to TRBJ2-7, with 7 bases identical to TRBD1. The V gene end was trimmed by 6 bases and the J gene end by 6 bases; junction bases not matched to a gene: 8. The CDR3 has 13 amino acids.

This clonotype has just a few counts. The rearrangement uses TRBV7-7 and TRBJ2-3; D ambiguous. Germline V gives CDR1 SSHAT, CDR2 FNYEAQ (reference sequence). Trimming took off 2 bases at V and 6 bases at J, with 9 bases between the two ends. This CDR3 contains 13 residues. In nucleotides, the CDR3 is TGTGCCAGCAGCTTAAATATTGGGGATACGCAGTATTTT. As protein: CASSLNIGDTQYF.

This clonotype is medium-sized within its sample. The chain uses TRBV11-2 and TRBJ1-4, with TRBD1 as a possible D gene (6 bases). Germline V gives CDR1 SGHAT, CDR2 FQNNGV. V lost 4 bases to trimming and J lost 3 bases, with 15 bases between them. This CDR3 comprises 16 residues. CDR3 region: CASSWTPGQPNEKLFF. The CDR3 nucleotides are TGTGCCAGCAGCTGGACACCGGGACAACCTAATGAAAAACTGTTTTTT.

This clonotype was detected ten times or more. CDR3: CSVKRNTEAFF. The CDR3 DNA sequence: TGCAGCGTTAAAAGGAACACTGAAGCTTTCTTT. The genes are TRBV29-1 and TRBJ1-1; D gene unclear. The CDR3 is 11 residues long. The germline V gene has CDR1 SQVTM and CDR2 ANQGSEA. V gave up 5 bases and J gave up 1 base, with 5 bases separating them.

V and J are TRBV12-3 or TRBV12-4 and TRBJ2-7; D perhaps matches TRBD1 (6 bases). V gave up 9 bases and J gave up 2 bases, with 23 bases separating them. This CDR3 is built from 16 residues. The CDR3 here is CARGSGGSGYAYEQYF. CDR3 bases: TGTGCCAGGGGTTCTGGGGGCTCGGGGTACGCCTACGAGCAGTACTTC.

On this clonotype itself: A read error may explain this, as a much larger clone is one base away. The genes are TRBV5-5 and TRBJ2-7; 7 nucleotides agree with TRBD1. J was trimmed by 5 bases and V by 3 bases; bases with no gene match: 14. Germline loops: CDR1 SGHKS, CDR2 YYEKEE (reference sequence). This CDR3 spans 16 amino acids. The CDR3 coding sequence is TGTGCCAGCAGCTCATCCGGGATAGGGGGCTACCACGAGCAGTACTTC. It is translated as CASSSSGIGGYHEQYF.

A note on this clonotype: The junction and the germline gene differ at one end; a read error may be behind it. The chain links TRBV11-2 to TRBJ1-2, with a weak D call TRBD1 (5 bases). Germline CDR1 is SGHAT and CDR2 is FQNNGV. CDR3 length: 12 residues. The CDR3 nucleotides read TGTGCCGGCAGCTTAGGGGAAGGTGGCTACACCTTT. Protein sequence: CAGSLGEGGYTF.

The gene calls are TRBV7-9 and TRBJ2-7; 12 bases agree with TRBD2. V was pared by 5 bases and J by 3 bases, with 8 bases of the junction left unmatched. This CDR3 is 16 amino acids long. Germline CDR1 and CDR2: SEHNR and FQNEAQ (reference sequence). This CDR3 reads CASSTLLAGGLYEQYF. Written as DNA, the CDR3 is TGTGCCAGCAGCACCCTACTAGCGGGGGGCCTCTACGAGCAGTACTTC.

The sample holds many counts of this clonotype. The J gene is TRBJ1-2, the V gene TRBV20-1; D is unresolved. Germline V gives CDR1 DFQATT, CDR2 SNEGSKA (reference sequence). V was cut by 1 base and J by 5 bases, with 11 bases left in between. This CDR3 is 13 amino acids long. CDR3 loop: CSARVAGVYGYTF. Here the CDR3 DNA reads TGCAGTGCTAGAGTTGCAGGAGTATATGGCTACACCTTC.